The clone carrying this TCR beta chain was seen just once. Its antigen is undetermined. These data are taken from a study of shared clonotypes between healthy human individuals. Study details: Per-donor plates numbered three CD4 naive, three CD4 memory, two CD8 naive and one CD8 memory.

Clones were sequenced by immunoSEQ multiplex PCR, and TCRdb holds only the in-frame ones, with some missing. The repertoire consists of roughly 2,000,000 clones, with about 95% occurring once and the leading ten covering 1% to 1.5%. Study-wide results and limits: Some naive CD4 clonotypes, about 5.5%, turned up in common across a handful of donors. Larger estimated richness was generally recorded for naive subsets relative to memory subsets.

It was CD45RO-negative cells, positively selected for CCR7, that made up naive CD8 cells, with terminally differentiated effector memory CD45RA+ cells excluded. The origin of this receptor is a man aged 18 to 30 in good health. Source material: naive CD8+ T cells sorted from blood.

In nucleotides, the CDR3 is TGTGCCAGCAGGGGAGACAGGCCTGAAGCTTTCTTT. Its translation is CASRGDRPEAFF. This chain links TRBV27 with TRBJ1-1, with D possibly being TRBD1 (6 bases). Germline V lookup: CDR1 MNHEY, CDR2 SMNVEV (reference sequence). This CDR3 contains 12 residues. Trimming shortened V by 6 bases and J by 6 bases, and 11 bases separated the two germline ends.